This T cell receptor (beta chain) originates from a study of T cell repertoires in cytomegalovirus infection. Study-level information: It can be stated that public TCR beta signatures indicated CMV infection as well as a matching HLA type.

TCRdb used MiXCR to reprocess the reads, holding one entry per CDR3 protein. The table includes 630,000 or so distinct CDR3 sequences, about 24% detected once. Study-level results: Individuals carrying CMV plus the relevant HLA were identified by cumulative frequency of public TCR beta families. Dominating the ex vivo response were TCR beta clonotypes that were CMV-specific and HLA-C-restricted.

This CDR3 has 13 amino acids. Trimming removed 3 bases at V and 8 bases at J, with 13 bases between. Germline CDR1 is SGHTA and CDR2 is FQGNSA. Ten or more counts support this clonotype. Its antigen is not identified. The clonotype comes from a human donor in good health (CMV status not recorded). Some clones in this sample may be carry-over from other donors' samples. Input material: CD8+ T cells from PBMCs. V usage is TRBV7-2 and J usage is TRBJ1-1, with a tentative D call TRBD1 (5 bases). The CDR3 DNA follows: TGTGCCAGCAGCTTGACGTCTGGGGCCGAAGCTTTCTTT. As protein: CASSLTSGAEAFF.